The next 18 T cell receptor beta chains were all read from a single sample in a study of blood T cell repertoires in COVID-19. The repertoire was sequenced with immunoSEQ multiplex PCR; TCRdb's copy has only in-frame clones and lacks some. The sample has 90,000 to 150,000 clones, roughly nine tenths seen once. Sequences were obtained from peripheral blood. These receptor sequences come from a human donor in a cohort sampled during active COVID-19.

This sequence joins TRBV7-8 and TRBJ1-5, with D hard to call. Germline V CDR1 and CDR2: SGHVS, FQNEAQ. The length of the CDR3 is 17 residues. The ends were cut back, 5 bases at V and 6 bases at J, with 23 bases in the middle. CDR3 nucleotides: TGTGCCAGCAGCAAACCGACGATGGGAGGGCCGAGTCAGCCCCAGCATTTT. This translates into CASSKPTMGGPSQPQHF.

V is TRBV11-3 and J is TRBJ1-1, with a tentative D call TRBD1 (6 bases). The CDR3 has 15 residues. V was shortened by 1 base and J by 4 bases, with 13 bases between the two germline ends. CDR1 SGHNT and CDR2 YENEEA come from the germline V gene. The CDR3 DNA follows: TGTGCCAGCAGCTTAGCAGCAGGGGCAGGCACTGAAGCTTTCTTT. Translated: CASSLAAGAGTEAFF.

This clone was detected only once. V is TRBV6-5 and J is TRBJ2-2; D is possibly TRBD2 (5 bases). V was trimmed by 6 bases and J by 3 bases, leaving 11 bases between them. The CDR3 contains 14 residues. In germline, CDR1 is MNHEY, CDR2 SVGAGI. The CDR3 is CASSPDGDTGELFF. CDR3 nucleotides: TGTGCCAGCAGCCCGGACGGGGACACCGGGGAGCTGTTTTTT.

The chain links TRBV28 to TRBJ2-7; TRBD2 matches 8 bases. From germline, CDR1 is MDHEN and CDR2 SYDVKM. The length of the CDR3 is 15 residues. Germline trimming cut 6 bases from V and 0 bases from J; bases unmatched to any gene: 7. In DNA, the CDR3 is TGTGCCAGCAGATCCGGGGGGGGTGGCTCCTACGAGCAGTACTTC. Its translation: CASRSGGGGSYEQYF.

The chain is built from TRBV3-1 (or the pseudogene TRBV3-2) and TRBJ2-2; 10 bases are a match to TRBD1. This CDR3 region has 16 residues. The V segment lost 3 bases and the J segment 6 bases; nucleotides outside the gene matches: 7. Germline V gene lookup returns CDR1 LGHDT and CDR2 YNNKEL (reference sequence). The DNA for the CDR3 is TGTGCCAGCAGCCAGGAATCCGGGACAGGGGCCGGGGAGCTGTTTTTT. Translating it yields CASSQESGTGAGELFF.

The V and J genes are TRBV6-5 and TRBJ2-5; 7 nucleotides match TRBD1. V gave up 5 bases and J gave up 5 bases; unmatched junction bases: 8. Germline assignment: CDR1 MNHEY and CDR2 SVGAGI. This CDR3 comprises 14 residues. The CDR3 DNA reads as TGTGCCAGCAGTCCACAACAGGGGACCGAGACCCAGTACTTC. It translates to CASSPQQGTETQYF.

This chain connects TRBV5-4 to TRBJ1-3; 7 bases match TRBD1. Germline trimming cut 2 bases from V and 0 bases from J; bases unmatched to any gene: 2. Germline assignment: CDR1 SGHNT and CDR2 YYREEE (reference sequence). The CDR3 runs to 15 residues. The CDR3 loop is CASSLQGSSGNTIYF. The CDR3 DNA is TGTGCCAGCAGCTTACAGGGGTCCTCTGGAAACACCATATATTTT.

The V call is TRBV5-5, the J call TRBJ2-7, with D perhaps matching TRBD2 (6 bases). The CDR3 contains 15 residues. CDR1 is SGHKS and CDR2 is YYEKEE in the germline V gene (reference sequence). The V end was cut by 3 bases, the J end by 8 bases, with 21 bases between. The chain's CDR3 is CASSSTRGAGWKQYF. The DNA for the CDR3 is TGTGCCAGCAGCTCCACTCGGGGAGCGGGTTGGAAGCAGTACTTC. Complete variable domain (other parts from reference TRBV5-5 and TRBJ2-7): DAGVTQSPTHLIKTRGQQVTLRCSPISGHKSVSWYQQVLGQGPQFIFQYYEKEERGRGNFPDRFSARQFPNYSSELNVNALLLGDSALYLCASSSTRGAGWKQYFGPGTRLTVT.

As to this clone: Different DNA sequences within this sample yield the same CDR3. The chain has TRBV10-1 and TRBJ2-5; unclear D gene. The CDR3 length is 14 residues. CDR1 and CDR2 (germline): WNHNN, SYGVQD (reference sequence). Trimming cost V 3 bases and J 2 bases, with 10 bases left between them. The CDR3 here is CASSDGGSQETQYF. The CDR3 DNA sequence: TGCGCCAGCAGTGACGGTGGTTCGCAAGAGACCCAGTACTTC.

This clone was found many times. The chain is built from TRBV3-1 (or the pseudogene TRBV3-2) and TRBJ1-2; tentatively, D is TRBD1 (6 bases). Germline V lookup: CDR1 LGHDT, CDR2 YNNKEL (reference sequence). Trimming left V 4 bases short and J 4 bases short, with 13 bases between. The CDR3 has 14 amino acids. The CDR3 DNA follows: TGTGCCAGCAGCCCTCCGGACAGTATCTATGGCTACACCTTC. Amino acids: CASSPPDSIYGYTF.

The chain joins TRBV9 to TRBJ2-2, with 10 bases fitting TRBD1. The CDR3 is made up of 15 amino acids. V lost 3 bases, J lost 4 bases, and 3 bases stayed unmatched. Looked up from germline, CDR1 is SGDLS and CDR2 is YYNGEE. The CDR3 loop reads CASSAGQGGTGELFF. CDR3 sequence (DNA): TGTGCCAGCAGCGCTGGACAGGGGGGCACCGGGGAGCTGTTTTTT.

This clone was observed once. The genes are TRBV19 and TRBJ2-2; tentative D call: TRBD1 (5 bases). Per germline, CDR1 LNHDA and CDR2 SQIVND (reference sequence). This CDR3 comprises 12 residues. V shed 5 bases and J shed 7 bases, with 8 bases lying between them. This CDR3 is CASSQGYGELFF. Here the CDR3 DNA reads TGTGCCAGTAGTCAGGGTTACGGGGAGCTGTTTTTT.

V usage is TRBV4-1 and J usage is TRBJ2-3; 10 positions agree with TRBD2. CDR3 size: 18 residues. With 0 bases clipped from V and 0 bases from J, the junction kept 6 bases outside the gene matches. CDR1 and CDR2 from the germline V gene are MGHRA and YSYEKL. The CDR3 protein is CASSQDTTSGTSTDTQYF. The CDR3 nucleotides read TGCGCCAGCAGCCAAGATACCACTAGCGGGACTAGCACAGATACGCAGTATTTT.

This clone was recorded a few times. The rearrangement joins TRBV5-4 to TRBJ2-2; 8 nucleotides line up with TRBD2. V shed 5 bases and J 0 bases; nucleotides not matched to a gene: 0. Germline lookup yields CDR1 SGHNT and CDR2 YYREEE (reference sequence). The CDR3 runs 14 residues. Here the CDR3 reads CASRLAANTGELFF. As DNA, the CDR3 is TGTGCCAGCAGACTAGCGGCGAACACCGGGGAGCTGTTTTTT.

The chain combines TRBV10-1 with TRBJ2-7; a weak D match, TRBD2 (6 bases). The CDR3 totals 15 residues. Germline values: CDR1 WNHNN, CDR2 SYGVQD (reference sequence). Trimming pared 2 bases from V and 6 bases from J, leaving 17 bases between. CDR3 loop: CASSEAGKAIPEQYF. CDR3 nucleotide sequence: TGCGCCAGCAGTGAGGCGGGGAAAGCGATACCCGAGCAGTACTTC.

Details on this clone: The sample contains more than one DNA sequence encoding this CDR3. V usage is TRBV5-1 and J usage is TRBJ1-5, with 8 bases aligning to TRBD1. Germline assignment: CDR1 SGHRS and CDR2 YFSETQ. The V and J ends lost 1 base and 2 bases, in that order; junction bases with no gene match: 2. CDR3 length: 15 residues. The CDR3 DNA reads as TGCGCCAGCAGCTTGCTGGGACAGGGCAATCAGCCCCAGCATTTT. Translating gives CASSLLGQGNQPQHF.

The chain carries TRBV9 and TRBJ2-5; weak D call: TRBD1 (6 bases). Germline CDR1 and CDR2: SGDLS and YYNGEE. The CDR3 extends over 17 amino acids. Trimming took 6 bases from V and 2 from J, leaving 23 bases between them. CDR3 bases: TGTGCCAGCACCGCCCATTCCGGGACATCGGGACAAGAGACCCAGTACTTC. Encoded protein: CASTAHSGTSGQETQYF.

The chain joins TRBV6-6 to TRBJ2-3; D might be TRBD1 (5 bases). The CDR3 extends over 14 amino acids. Trimming removed 2 bases from V and 1 base from J, with 7 bases in between. Per the germline V gene, CDR1 is MNHNY and CDR2 is SVGAGI (reference sequence). The CDR3 protein is CASSYQGRTDTQYF. The CDR3 nucleotides are TGTGCCAGCAGTTACCAGGGCCGCACAGATACGCAGTATTTT.